One TCR beta chain is described in this entry. The junction had 15 bases not matched to a gene; V was cut back by 7 bases and J by 8 bases. There are 15 residues in the CDR3. Germline CDR1 reads SQVTM; CDR2 reads ANQGSEA. This sample was included in a study of blood T cell repertoires in COVID-19. The overall study: The recovered donors of Cohort 3 showed two negative PCRs, clearance, or symptom resolution. Material from acute and convalescent COVID-19 was sourced from the United States, Italy and Spain.

Participants spanned ages roughly 18 to 95 years and resided in roughly 22 US areas. In the original processing: Scientists estimated how many nucleated cells there were by amplifying reference gene primers. Some clones are missing from TCRdb's copy, which holds only in-frame ones; the method was immunoSEQ multiplex PCR. The DNA was the basis for D and trimming; V, J and clone size are from that table. The repertoire includes a few hundred thousand clones, more than 75% of them detected once, and around 2% sits in the top ten. This clonotype was obtained from a woman aged 55-70 years in a cohort exposed to, infected with or recovered from COVID-19 (not recorded which). The sequenced material came from PBMCs or T cells enriched from blood (not recorded which). This chain uses TRBV29-1 with TRBJ1-4; 8 nucleotides agree with TRBD1. In DNA, the CDR3 is TGCAGCGCTGTACGGCTCGGACAGGGATCCGAAAAACTGTTTTTT. This translates into CSAVRLGQGSEKLFF.